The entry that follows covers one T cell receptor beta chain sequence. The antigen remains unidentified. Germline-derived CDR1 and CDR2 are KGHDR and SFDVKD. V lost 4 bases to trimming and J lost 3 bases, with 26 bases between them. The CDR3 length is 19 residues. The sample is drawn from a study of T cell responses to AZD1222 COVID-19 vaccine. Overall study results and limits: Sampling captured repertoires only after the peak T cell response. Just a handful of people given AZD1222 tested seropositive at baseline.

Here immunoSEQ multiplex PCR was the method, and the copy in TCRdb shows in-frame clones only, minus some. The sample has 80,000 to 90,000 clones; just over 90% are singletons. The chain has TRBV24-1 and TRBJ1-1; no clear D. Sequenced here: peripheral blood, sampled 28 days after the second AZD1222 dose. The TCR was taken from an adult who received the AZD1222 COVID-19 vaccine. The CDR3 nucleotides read TGTGCCACCAGTGAAACCGGACGGGATTCCCCGCGTCCGGACACTGAAGCTTTCTTT. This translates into CATSETGRDSPRPDTEAFF.